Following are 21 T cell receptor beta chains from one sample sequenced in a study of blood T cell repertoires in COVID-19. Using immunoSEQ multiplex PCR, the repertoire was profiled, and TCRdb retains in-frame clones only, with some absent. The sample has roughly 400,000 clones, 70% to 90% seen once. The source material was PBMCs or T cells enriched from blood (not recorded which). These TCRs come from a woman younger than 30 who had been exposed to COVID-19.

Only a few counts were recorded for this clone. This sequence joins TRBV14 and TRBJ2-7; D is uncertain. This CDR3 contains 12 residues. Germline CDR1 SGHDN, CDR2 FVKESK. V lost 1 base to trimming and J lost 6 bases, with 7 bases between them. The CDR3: CASSQVQSEQYF. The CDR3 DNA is TGTGCCAGCAGCCAAGTGCAGTCCGAGCAGTACTTC.

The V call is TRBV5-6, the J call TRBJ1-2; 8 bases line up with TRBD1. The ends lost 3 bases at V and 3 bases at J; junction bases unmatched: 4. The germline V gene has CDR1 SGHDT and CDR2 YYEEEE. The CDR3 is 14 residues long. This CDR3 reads CASSWGQEDYGYTF. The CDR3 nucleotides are TGTGCCAGCAGCTGGGGACAGGAGGACTATGGCTACACCTTC.

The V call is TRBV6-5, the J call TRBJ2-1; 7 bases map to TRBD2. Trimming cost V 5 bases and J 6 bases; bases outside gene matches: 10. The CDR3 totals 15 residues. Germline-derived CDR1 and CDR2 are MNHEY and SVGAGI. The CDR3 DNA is TGTGCCAGCAGTCGCCCAGCGGGGTTGAGCAATGAGCAGTTCTTC. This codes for CASSRPAGLSNEQFF.

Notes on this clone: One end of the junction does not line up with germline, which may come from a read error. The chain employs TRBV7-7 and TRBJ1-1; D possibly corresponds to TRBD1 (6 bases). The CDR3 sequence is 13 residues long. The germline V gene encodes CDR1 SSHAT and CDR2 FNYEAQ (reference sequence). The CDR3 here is CASSLAQGSEAFF. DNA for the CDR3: TGTGCTAGCAGCTTAGCACAGGGAAGTGAAGCTTTCTTT.

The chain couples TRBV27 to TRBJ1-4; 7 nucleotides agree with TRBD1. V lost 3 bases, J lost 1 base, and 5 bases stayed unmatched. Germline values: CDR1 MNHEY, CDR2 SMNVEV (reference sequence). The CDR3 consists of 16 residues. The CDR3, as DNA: TGTGCCAGCAGTTTTCGACAGGGAAAAACTAATGAAAAACTGTTTTTT. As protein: CASSFRQGKTNEKLFF.

Here the CDR3 DNA reads TGTGCCAGCAGCGTAGGTCCGTTACAAGAGACCCAGTACTTC. Translated, it gives CASSVGPLQETQYF. The chain uses TRBV9 and TRBJ2-5; D call uncertain. CDR1 and CDR2 (germline): SGDLS, YYNGEE. This CDR3 is built from 14 residues. The V end lost 0 bases, the J end lost 2 bases, and 8 bases lay between the germline ends.

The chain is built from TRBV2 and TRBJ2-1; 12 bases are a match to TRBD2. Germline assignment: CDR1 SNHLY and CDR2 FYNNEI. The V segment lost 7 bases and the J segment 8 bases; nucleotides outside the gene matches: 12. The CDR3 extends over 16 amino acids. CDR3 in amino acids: CASMRLAGVRSDEQFF. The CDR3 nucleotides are TGTGCCAGCATGCGACTAGCGGGAGTCCGCTCTGATGAGCAGTTCTTC. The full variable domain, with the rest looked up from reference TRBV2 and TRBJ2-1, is EPEVTQTPSHQVTQMGQEVILRCVPISNHLYFYWYRQILGQKVEFLVSFYNNEISEKSEIFDDQFSVERPDGSNFTLKIRSTKLEDSAMYFCASMRLAGVRSDEQFFGPGTRLTVL.

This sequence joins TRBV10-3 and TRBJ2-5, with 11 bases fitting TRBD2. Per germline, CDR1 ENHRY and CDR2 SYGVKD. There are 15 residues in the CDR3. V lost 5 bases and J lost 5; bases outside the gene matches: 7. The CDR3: CAISPVAGGPETQYF. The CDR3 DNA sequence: TGTGCCATCAGTCCCGTAGCGGGAGGGCCGGAGACCCAGTACTTC.

The CDR3 here is CAWKQFVNTEAFF. The CDR3 DNA follows: TGTGCCTGGAAACAGTTCGTGAACACTGAAGCTTTCTTT. The chain combines TRBV30 with TRBJ1-1, with D hard to call. V dropped 4 bases and J dropped 0 bases, with 9 bases sitting between them. Germline V CDR1 and CDR2: GTSNPN, SVGIG (reference sequence). The CDR3 is 13 amino acids.

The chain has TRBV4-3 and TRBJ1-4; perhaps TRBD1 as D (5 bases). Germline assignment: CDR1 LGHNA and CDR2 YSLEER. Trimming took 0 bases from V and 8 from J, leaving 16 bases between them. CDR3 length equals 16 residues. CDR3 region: CASSQDLYRPGEKLFF. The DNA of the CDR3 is TGCGCCAGCAGCCAAGATTTGTACAGGCCGGGCGAAAAACTGTTTTTT.

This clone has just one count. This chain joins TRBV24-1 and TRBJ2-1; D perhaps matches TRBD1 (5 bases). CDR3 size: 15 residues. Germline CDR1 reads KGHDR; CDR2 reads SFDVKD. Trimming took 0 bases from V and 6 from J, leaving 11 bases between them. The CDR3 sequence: CATSDLQSRVNEQFF. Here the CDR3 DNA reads TGTGCCACCAGTGATTTGCAGTCCAGGGTCAATGAGCAGTTCTTC.

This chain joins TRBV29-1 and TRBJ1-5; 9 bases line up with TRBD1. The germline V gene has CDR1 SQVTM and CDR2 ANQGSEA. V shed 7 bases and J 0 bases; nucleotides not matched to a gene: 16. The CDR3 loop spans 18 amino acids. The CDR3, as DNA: TGCAGCGACGAGACGGGACAGGGAAAGTCTTATAGCAATCAGCCCCAGCATTTT. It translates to CSDETGQGKSYSNQPQHF.

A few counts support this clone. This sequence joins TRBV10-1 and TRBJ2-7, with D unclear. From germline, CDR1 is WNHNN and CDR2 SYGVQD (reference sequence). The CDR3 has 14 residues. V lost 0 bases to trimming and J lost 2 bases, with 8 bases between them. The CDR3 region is CASSESNRPYEQYF. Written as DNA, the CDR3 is TGCGCCAGCAGTGAGTCGAACAGACCCTACGAGCAGTACTTC.

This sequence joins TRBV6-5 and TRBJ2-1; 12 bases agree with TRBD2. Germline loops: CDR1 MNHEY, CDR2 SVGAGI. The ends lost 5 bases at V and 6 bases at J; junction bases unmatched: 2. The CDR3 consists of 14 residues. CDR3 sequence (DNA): TGTGCCAGCAGTCTAGCGGGAGGGCCCAATGAGCAGTTCTTC. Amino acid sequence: CASSLAGGPNEQFF.

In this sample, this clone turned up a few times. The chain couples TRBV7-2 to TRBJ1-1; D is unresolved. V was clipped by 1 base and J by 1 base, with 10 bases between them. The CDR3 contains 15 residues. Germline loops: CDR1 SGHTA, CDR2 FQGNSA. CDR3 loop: CASSLGIAGNTEAFF. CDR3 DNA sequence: TGTGCCAGCAGCTTAGGGATTGCAGGGAACACTGAAGCTTTCTTT.

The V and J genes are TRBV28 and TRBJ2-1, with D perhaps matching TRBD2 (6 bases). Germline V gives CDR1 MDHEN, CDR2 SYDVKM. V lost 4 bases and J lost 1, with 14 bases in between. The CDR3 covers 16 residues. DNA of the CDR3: TGTGCCAGCAGTTCGGGACTCTCGGGGTCCTACAATGAGCAGTTCTTC. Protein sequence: CASSSGLSGSYNEQFF.

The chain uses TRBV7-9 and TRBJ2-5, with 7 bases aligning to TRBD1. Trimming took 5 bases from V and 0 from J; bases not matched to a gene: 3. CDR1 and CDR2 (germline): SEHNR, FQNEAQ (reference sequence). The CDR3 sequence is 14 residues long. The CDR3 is CASSQGTDQETQYF. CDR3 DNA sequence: TGTGCCAGCAGCCAGGGGACAGACCAAGAGACCCAGTACTTC.

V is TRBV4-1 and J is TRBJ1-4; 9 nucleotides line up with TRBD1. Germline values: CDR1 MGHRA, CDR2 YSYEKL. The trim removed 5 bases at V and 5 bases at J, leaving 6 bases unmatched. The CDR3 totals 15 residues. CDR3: CASSIRDRANEKLFF. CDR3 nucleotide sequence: TGCGCCAGCAGCATACGGGACAGGGCGAATGAAAAACTGTTTTTT.

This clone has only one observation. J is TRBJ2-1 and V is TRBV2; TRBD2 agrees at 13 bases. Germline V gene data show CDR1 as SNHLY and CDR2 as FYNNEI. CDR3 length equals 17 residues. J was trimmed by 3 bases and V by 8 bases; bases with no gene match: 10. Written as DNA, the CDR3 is TGTGCCAGCTGTACTAGCGGGGGGGCGATCTTCTACAATGAGCAGTTCTTC. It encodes CASCTSGGAIFYNEQFF.

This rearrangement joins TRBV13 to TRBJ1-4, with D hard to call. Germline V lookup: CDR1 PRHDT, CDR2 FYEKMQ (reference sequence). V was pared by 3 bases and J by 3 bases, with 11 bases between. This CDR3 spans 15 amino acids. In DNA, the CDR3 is TGTGCCAGCAGCTTGGTTCCGGGTCCTAATGAAAAACTGTTTTTT. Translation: CASSLVPGPNEKLFF.

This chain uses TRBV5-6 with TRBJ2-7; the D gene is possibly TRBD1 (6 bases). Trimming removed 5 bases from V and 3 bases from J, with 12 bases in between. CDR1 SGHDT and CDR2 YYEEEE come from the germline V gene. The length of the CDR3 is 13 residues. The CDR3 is CASRPTGIYEQYF. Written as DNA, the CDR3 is TGTGCCAGCAGGCCGACAGGAATCTACGAGCAGTACTTC.